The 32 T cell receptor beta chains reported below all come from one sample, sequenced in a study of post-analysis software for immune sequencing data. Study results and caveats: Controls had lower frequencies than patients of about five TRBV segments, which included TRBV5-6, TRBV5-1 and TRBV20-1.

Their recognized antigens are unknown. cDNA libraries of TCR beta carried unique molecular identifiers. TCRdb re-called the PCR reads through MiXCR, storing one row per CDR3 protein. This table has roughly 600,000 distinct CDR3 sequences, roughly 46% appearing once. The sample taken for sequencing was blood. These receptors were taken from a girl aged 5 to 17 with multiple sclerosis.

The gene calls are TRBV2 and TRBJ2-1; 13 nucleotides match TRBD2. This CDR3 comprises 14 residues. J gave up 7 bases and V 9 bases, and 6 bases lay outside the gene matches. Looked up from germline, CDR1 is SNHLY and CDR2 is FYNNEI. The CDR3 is CARDGLAGANEQFF. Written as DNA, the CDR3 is TGTGCCAGGGATGGACTAGCGGGAGCAAATGAGCAGTTCTTC.

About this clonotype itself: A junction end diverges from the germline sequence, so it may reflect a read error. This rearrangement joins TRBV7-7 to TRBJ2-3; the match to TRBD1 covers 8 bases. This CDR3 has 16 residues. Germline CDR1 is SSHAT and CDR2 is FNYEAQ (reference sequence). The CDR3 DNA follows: TGTGCTAGCAGCTTAGGCGTGGACAGGGCAGCTGATACGCAGTATTTT. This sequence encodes CASSLGVDRAADTQYF. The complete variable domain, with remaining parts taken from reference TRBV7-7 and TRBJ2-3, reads GAGVSQSPRYKVTKRGQDVTLRCDPISSHATLYWYQQALGQGPEFLTYFNYEAQPDKSGLPSDRFSAERPEGSISTLTIQRTEQRDSAMYRCASSLGVDRAADTQYFGPGTRLTVL.

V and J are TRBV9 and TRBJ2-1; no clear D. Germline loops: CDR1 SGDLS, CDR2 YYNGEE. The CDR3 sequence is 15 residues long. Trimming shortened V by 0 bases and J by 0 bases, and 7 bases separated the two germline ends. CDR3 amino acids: CASSVGVSSYNEQFF. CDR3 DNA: TGTGCCAGCAGCGTAGGTGTGAGCTCCTACAATGAGCAGTTCTTC.

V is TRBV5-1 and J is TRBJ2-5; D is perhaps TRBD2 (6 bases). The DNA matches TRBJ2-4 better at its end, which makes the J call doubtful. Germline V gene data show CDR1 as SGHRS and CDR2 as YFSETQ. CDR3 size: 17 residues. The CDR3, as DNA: TGCGCCAGCAGCTTGTCGATACACGCCGGGGGCAAAAACATTCAGTACTTC. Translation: CASSLSIHAGGKNIQYF.

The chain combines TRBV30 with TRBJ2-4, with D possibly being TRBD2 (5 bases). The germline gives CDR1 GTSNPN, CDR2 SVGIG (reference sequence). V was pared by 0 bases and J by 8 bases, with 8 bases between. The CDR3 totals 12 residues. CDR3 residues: CAWSVEGDIQYF. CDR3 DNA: TGTGCCTGGAGTGTAGAGGGTGACATTCAGTACTTC.

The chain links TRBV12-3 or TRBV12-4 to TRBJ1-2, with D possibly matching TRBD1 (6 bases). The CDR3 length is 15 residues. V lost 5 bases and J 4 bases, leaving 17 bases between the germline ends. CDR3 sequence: CASSIFRGEAYGYTF. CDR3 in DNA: TGTGCCAGCAGTATCTTCAGGGGTGAGGCCTATGGCTACACCTTC.

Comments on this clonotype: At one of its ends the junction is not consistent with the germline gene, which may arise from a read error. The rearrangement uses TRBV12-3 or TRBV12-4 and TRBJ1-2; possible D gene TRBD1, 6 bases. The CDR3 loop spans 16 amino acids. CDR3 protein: CASSHTIGGQFYDYTF. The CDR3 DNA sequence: TGTGCCAGCAGCCACACAATAGGGGGACAATTCTATGACTACACCTTC.

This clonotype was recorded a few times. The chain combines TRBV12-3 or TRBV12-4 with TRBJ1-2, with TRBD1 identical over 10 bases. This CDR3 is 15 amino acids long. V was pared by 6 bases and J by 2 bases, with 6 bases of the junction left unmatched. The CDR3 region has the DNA TGTGCCAGCAGCCCATTGACAGGGGGCAACTATGGCTACACCTTC. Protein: CASSPLTGGNYGYTF.

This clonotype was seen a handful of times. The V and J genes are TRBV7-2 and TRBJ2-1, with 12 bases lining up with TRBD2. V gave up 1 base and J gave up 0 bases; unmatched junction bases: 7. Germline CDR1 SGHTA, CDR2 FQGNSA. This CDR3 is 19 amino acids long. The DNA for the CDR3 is TGTGCCAGCAGCTTAGAGACTAGCGGGGGCCTCAACTCCTACAATGAGCAGTTCTTC. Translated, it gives CASSLETSGGLNSYNEQFF.

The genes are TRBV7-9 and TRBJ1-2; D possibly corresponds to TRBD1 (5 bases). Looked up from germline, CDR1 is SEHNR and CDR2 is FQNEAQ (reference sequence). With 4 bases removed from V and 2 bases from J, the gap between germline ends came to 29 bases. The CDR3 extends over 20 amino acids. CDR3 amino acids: CASSSRRRELAGRDNYGYTF. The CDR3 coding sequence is TGTGCCAGCAGCTCACGTCGTCGCGAATTGGCTGGCAGGGACAACTATGGCTACACCTTC.

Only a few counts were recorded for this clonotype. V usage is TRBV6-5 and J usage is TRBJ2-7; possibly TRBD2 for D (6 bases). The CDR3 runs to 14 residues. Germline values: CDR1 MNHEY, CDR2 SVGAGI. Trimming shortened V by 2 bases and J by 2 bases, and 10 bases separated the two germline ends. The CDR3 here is CASSYGRGTYEQYF. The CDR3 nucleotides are TGTGCCAGCAGTTACGGCCGCGGGACCTACGAGCAGTACTTC.

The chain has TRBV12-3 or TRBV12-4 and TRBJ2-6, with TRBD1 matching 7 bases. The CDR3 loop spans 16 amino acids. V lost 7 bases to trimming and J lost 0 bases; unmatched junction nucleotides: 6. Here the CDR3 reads CASTRDSTSGANVLTF. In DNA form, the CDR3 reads TGTGCCAGCACCCGGGACAGTACCTCTGGGGCCAACGTCCTGACTTTC.

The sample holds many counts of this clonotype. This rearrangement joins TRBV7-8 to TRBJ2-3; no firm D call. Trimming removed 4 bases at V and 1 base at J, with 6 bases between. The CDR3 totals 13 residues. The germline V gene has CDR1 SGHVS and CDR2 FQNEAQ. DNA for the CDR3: TGTGCCAGCAGCTACGCGGGCACAGATACGCAGTATTTT. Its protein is CASSYAGTDTQYF.

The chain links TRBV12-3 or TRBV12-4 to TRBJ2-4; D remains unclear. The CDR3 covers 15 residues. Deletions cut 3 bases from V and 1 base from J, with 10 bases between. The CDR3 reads CASSLYHRAKNIQYF. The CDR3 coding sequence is TGTGCCAGCAGTTTGTACCACCGGGCCAAAAACATTCAGTACTTC.

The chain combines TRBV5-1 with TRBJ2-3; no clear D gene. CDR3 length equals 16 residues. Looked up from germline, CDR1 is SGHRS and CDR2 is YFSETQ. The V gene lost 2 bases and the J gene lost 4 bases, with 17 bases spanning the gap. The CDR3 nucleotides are TGCGCCAGCAGCTTTCTCCCCCGGGTTGTGGCAGATACGCAGTATTTT. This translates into CASSFLPRVVADTQYF.

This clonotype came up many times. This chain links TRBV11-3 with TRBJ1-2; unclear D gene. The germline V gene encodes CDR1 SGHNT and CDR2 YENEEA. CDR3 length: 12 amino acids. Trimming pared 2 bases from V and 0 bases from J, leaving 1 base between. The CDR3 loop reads CASSLTNYGYTF. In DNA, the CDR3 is TGTGCCAGCAGCTTAACTAACTATGGCTACACCTTC.

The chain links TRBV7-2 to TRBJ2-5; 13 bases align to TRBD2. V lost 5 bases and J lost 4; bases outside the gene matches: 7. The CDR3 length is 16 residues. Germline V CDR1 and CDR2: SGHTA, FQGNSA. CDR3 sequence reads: CASSPRTSGGPETQYF. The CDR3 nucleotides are TGTGCCAGCAGCCCGAGGACTAGCGGGGGACCAGAGACCCAGTACTTC.

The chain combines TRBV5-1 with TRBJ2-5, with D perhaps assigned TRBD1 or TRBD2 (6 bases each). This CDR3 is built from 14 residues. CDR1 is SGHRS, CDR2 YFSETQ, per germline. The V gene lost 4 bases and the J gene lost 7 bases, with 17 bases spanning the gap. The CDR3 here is CASSGGGLLTTQYF. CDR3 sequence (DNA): TGCGCCAGCAGCGGTGGGGGGCTTCTTACGACCCAGTACTTC.

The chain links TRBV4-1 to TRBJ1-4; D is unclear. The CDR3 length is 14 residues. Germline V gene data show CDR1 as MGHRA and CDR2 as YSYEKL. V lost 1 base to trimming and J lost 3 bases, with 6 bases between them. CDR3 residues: CASSQGLSNEKLFF. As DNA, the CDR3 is TGCGCCAGCAGCCAAGGGTTGTCTAATGAAAAACTGTTTTTT.

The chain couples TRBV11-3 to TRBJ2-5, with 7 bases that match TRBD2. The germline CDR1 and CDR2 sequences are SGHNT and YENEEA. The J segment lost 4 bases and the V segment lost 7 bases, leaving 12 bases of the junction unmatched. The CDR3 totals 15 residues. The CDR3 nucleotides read TGTGCCAGCACCGAAGGTCCCAGCGGGACAGAGACCCAGTACTTC. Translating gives CASTEGPSGTETQYF.

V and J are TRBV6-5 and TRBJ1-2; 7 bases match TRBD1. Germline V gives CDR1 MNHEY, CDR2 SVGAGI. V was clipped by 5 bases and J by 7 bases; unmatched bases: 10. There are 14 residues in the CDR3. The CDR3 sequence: CASSGSRGATGYTF. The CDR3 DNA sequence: TGTGCCAGCAGTGGATCCAGGGGGGCCACTGGCTACACCTTC.

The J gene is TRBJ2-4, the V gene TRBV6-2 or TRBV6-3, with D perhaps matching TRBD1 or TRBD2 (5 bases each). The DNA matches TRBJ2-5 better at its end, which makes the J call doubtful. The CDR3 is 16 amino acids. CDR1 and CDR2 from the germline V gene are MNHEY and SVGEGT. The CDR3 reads CASRPDRGRDQETQYF. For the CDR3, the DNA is TGTGCCAGCAGACCCGACCGGGGCAGGGACCAAGAGACCCAGTACTTC.

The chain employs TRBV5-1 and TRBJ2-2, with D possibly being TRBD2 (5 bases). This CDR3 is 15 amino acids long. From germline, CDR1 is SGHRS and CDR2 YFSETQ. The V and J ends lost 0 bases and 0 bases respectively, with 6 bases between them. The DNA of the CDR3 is TGCGCCAGCAGCTTGGTAGCGACGAACACCGGGGAGCTGTTTTTT. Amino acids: CASSLVATNTGELFF.

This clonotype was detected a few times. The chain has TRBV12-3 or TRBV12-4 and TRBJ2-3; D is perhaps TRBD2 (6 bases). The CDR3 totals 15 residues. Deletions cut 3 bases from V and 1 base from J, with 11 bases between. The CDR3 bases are TGTGCCAGCAGTTTGGTAGCGGCCCGCACAGATACGCAGTATTTT. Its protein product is CASSLVAARTDTQYF.

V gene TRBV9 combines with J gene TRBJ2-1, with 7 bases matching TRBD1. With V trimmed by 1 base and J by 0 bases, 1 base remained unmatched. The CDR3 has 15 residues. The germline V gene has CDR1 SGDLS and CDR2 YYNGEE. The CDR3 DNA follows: TGTGCCAGCAGCGTACGGGACAGCTCCTACAATGAGCAGTTCTTC. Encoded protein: CASSVRDSSYNEQFF. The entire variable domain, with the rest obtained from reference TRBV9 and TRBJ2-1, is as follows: DSGVTQTPKHLITATGQRVTLRCSPRSGDLSVYWYQQSLDQGLQFLIQYYNGEERAKGNILERFSAQQFPDLHSELNLSSLELGDSALYFCASSVRDSSYNEQFFGPGTRLTVL.

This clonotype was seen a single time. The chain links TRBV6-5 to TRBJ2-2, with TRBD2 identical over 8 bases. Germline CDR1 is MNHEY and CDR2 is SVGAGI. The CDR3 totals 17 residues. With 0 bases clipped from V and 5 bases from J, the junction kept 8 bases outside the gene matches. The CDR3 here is CASSYSDGRARTGELFF. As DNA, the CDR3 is TGTGCCAGCAGTTACTCGGACGGGAGGGCCCGGACCGGGGAGCTGTTTTTT.

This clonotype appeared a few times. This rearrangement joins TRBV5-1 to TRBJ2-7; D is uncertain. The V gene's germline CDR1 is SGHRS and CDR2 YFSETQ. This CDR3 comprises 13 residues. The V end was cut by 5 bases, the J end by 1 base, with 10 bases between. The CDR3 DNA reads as TGCGCCAGCAGAGAGGCCGCTTCCTACGAGCAGTACTTC. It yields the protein CASREAASYEQYF. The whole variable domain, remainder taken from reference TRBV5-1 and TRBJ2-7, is KAGVTQTPRYLIKTRGQQVTLSCSPISGHRSVSWYQQTPGQGLQFLFEYFSETQRNKGNFPGRFSGRQFSNSRSEMNVSTLELGDSALYLCASREAASYEQYFGPGTRLTVT.

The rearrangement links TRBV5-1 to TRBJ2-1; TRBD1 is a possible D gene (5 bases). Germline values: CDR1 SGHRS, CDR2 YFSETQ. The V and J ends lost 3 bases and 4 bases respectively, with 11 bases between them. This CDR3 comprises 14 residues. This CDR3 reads CASSYPGQYNEQFF. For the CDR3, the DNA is TGCGCCAGCAGCTATCCAGGGCAGTACAATGAGCAGTTCTTC.

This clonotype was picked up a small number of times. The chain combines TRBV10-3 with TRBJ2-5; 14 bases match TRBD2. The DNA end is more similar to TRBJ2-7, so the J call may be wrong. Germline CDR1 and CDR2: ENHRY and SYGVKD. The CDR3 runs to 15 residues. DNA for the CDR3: TGTGCCATCAGAAAGACTAGCGGGAGGGCCCACGAGCAGTACTTC. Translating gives CAIRKTSGRAHEQYF.

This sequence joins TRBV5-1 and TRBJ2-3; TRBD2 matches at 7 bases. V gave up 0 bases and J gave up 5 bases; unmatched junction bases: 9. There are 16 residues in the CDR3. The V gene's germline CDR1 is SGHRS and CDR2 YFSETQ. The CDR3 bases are TGCGCCAGCAGCTTGGAGAGCGGGGTCATTCGAGATACGCAGTATTTT. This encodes CASSLESGVIRDTQYF.

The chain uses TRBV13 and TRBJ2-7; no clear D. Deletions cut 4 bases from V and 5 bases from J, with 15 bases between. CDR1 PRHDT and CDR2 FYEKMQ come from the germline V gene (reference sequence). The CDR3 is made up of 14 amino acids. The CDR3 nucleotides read TGTGCCAGCAGCTCCCAGACTCAGAGGAACGAGCAGTACTTC. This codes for CASSSQTQRNEQYF.

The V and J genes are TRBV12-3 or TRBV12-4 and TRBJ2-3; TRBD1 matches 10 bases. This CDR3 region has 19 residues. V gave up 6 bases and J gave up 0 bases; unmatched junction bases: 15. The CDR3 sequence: CASSPVLGTGAPSTDTQYF. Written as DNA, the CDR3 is TGTGCCAGCAGCCCCGTTCTAGGGACAGGGGCACCTAGCACAGATACGCAGTATTTT.